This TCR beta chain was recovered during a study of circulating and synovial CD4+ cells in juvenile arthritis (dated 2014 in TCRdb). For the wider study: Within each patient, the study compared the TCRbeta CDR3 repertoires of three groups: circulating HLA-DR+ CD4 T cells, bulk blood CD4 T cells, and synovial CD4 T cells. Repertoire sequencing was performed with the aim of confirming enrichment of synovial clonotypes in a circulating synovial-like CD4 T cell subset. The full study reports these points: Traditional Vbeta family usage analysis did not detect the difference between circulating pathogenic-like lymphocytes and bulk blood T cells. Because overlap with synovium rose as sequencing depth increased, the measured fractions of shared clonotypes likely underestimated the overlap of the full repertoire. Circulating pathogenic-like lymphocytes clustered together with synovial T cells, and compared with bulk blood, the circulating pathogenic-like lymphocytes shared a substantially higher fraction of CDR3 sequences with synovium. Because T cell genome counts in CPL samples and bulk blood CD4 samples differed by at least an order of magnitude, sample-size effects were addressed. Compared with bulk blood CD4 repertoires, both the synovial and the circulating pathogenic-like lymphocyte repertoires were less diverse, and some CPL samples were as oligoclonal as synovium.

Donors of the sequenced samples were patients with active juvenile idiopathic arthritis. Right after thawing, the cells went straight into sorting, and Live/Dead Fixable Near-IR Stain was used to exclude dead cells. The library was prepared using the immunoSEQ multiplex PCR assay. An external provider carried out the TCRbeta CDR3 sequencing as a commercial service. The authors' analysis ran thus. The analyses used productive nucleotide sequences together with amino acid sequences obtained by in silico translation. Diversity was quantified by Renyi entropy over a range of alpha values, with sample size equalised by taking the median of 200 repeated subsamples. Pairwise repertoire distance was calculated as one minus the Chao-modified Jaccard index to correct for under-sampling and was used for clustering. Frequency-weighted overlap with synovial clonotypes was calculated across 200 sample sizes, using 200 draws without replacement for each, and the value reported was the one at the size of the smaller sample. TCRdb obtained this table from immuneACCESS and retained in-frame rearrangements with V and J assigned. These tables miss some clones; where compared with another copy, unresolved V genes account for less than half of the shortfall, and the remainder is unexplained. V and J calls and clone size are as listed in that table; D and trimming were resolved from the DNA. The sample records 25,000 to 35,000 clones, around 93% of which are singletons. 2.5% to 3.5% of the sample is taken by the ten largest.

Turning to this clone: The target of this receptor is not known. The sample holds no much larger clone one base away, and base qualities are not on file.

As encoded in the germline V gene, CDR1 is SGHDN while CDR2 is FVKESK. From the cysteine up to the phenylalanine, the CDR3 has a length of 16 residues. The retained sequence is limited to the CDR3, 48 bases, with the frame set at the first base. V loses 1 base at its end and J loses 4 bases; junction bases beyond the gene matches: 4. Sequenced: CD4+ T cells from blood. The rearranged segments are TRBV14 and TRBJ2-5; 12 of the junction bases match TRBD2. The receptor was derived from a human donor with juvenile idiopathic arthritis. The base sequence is TGTGCCAGCAGCCAAGGTCTAGCGGGAGGGAGAGAGACCCAGTACTTC. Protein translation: CASSQGLAGGRETQYF. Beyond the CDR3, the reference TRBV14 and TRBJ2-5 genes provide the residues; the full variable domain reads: EAGVTQFPSHSVIEKGQTVTLRCDPISGHDNLYWYRRVMGKEIKFLLHFVKESKQDESGMPNNRFLAERTGGTYSTLKVQPAELEDSGVYFCASSQGLAGGRETQYFGPGTRLLVL.